The T cell receptor beta chain described here comes from a study of CD8 T cells in ankylosing spondylitis. Trimming removed 0 bases from V and 8 bases from J; junction bases left unmatched: 6. The germline CDR1 and CDR2 sequences are LGHNA and YSLEER. The CDR3 extends over 16 amino acids. This clonotype was found many times. A single record per CDR3 protein comes from TCRdb applying MiXCR to the 5' RACE reads. Of 300,000 to 350,000 distinct CDR3 sequences in the sample, roughly 20% were seen once. Source material: blood, either unsorted or a sorted T cell fraction (not recorded which). The chain employs TRBV4-3 and TRBJ1-6; 8 nucleotides align to TRBD1. The receptor was derived from a female donor with ankylosing spondylitis or in good health (not recorded which). DNA of the CDR3: TGCGCCAGCAGCCAAGAAATTCGACAGGGGTATTCACCCCTCCACTTT. As protein: CASSQEIRQGYSPLHF.